This is a list of T cell receptor beta chains from one sample in a study of cytomegalovirus exposure and HLA in healthy donors. The data were produced by immunoSEQ multiplex PCR, yet TCRdb's version contains in-frame clones alone and is incomplete. The sample holds some 200,000 clones, roughly 84% seen once. The source material was PBMCs. These receptors all come from a boy under 10 years old in good health and CMV-seronegative. CDR3s include the opening cysteine and the closing phenylalanine or tryptophan. D genes are given only for firm matches. Clone size appears in some rows only: once, few, many, or a class for an expanded clone.

d_call	v_call	clone_size	j_call	cdr3_aa	cdr3_nt
TRBD2	TRBV27	once	TRBJ2-7	CASSLRQGGYEQYF	TGTGCCAGCAGTTTACGGCAGGGAGGGTACGAGCAGTACTTC
.	TRBV9	.	TRBJ1-1	CASSVDTNTEAFF	TGTGCCAGCAGCGTAGACACCAACACTGAAGCTTTCTTT
TRBD1	TRBV18	.	TRBJ2-3	CASSPTGGRADTQYF	TGTGCCAGCTCACCGACAGGGGGCAGGGCAGATACGCAGTATTTT
TRBD1	TRBV19	once	TRBJ2-1	CASSIPKTGGLVQFF	TGTGCCAGTAGTATACCGAAGACAGGGGGTTTAGTGCAGTTCTTC
.	TRBV7-9	.	TRBJ2-3	CASSWDFSTDTQYF	TGTGCCAGCAGCTGGGACTTTAGCACAGATACGCAGTATTTT
TRBD1	TRBV6-5	once	TRBJ1-2	CASSPFQGAHGYTF	TGTGCCAGCAGCCCGTTCCAGGGGGCGCATGGCTACACCTTC
TRBD1	TRBV12-5	.	TRBJ1-5	CASGPLLGQGEDNQPQHF	TGTGCTAGTGGTCCCCTCCTCGGACAGGGGGAAGACAATCAGCCCCAGCATTTT
TRBD2	TRBV18	once	TRBJ2-3	CASSPPGLVPDTQYF	TGTGCCAGCTCACCACCGGGACTAGTTCCAGATACGCAGTATTTT
.	TRBV11-2	.	TRBJ1-2	CASSLDNDVRARIDYGYTF	TGTGCCAGCAGCTTAGATAACGACGTGAGGGCCAGGATTGACTATGGCTACACCTTC
.	TRBV9	.	TRBJ1-1	CASSAPQGRRTEAFF	TGTGCCAGCAGCGCCCCACAGGGAAGGAGGACTGAAGCTTTCTTT
.	TRBV7-8	.	TRBJ2-3	CASSPNARADTQYF	TGTGCCAGCAGCCCAAATGCTCGGGCAGATACGCAGTATTTT
.	TRBV18	.	TRBJ1-1	CASSLDSSLNTEAFF	TGTGCCAGCTCACTCGACAGTTCCCTGAACACTGAAGCTTTCTTT
TRBD1	TRBV11-3	once	TRBJ1-2	CASSYGTGLGYTF	TGTGCCAGCAGCTACGGGACAGGGCTTGGCTACACCTTC
TRBD1	TRBV4-2	.	TRBJ1-2	CASSQAGQGARGYGYTF	TGTGCCAGCAGCCAGGCGGGACAGGGGGCGCGAGGCTATGGCTACACCTTC
TRBD2	TRBV30	.	TRBJ2-7	CAWSVRASGPYEQYF	TGTGCCTGGAGTGTAAGGGCTAGCGGCCCCTACGAGCAGTACTTC
.	TRBV2	.	TRBJ2-3	CASSVSYPTDTQYF	TGTGCCAGCAGTGTGAGCTATCCCACAGATACGCAGTATTTT
.	TRBV9	few	TRBJ2-2	CASSIVETGELFF	TGTGCCAGCAGCATAGTAGAAACCGGGGAGCTGTTTTTT
TRBD1	TRBV5-5	once	TRBJ2-1	CASSPGRGGLYSSYNEQFF	TGTGCCAGCAGCCCCGGAAGAGGGGGCTTATATAGCTCCTACAATGAGCAGTTCTTC
TRBD2	TRBV25-1	.	TRBJ2-5	CASSEGSSGVFQGTQYF	TGTGCCAGCAGTGAAGGCTCTAGCGGAGTCTTTCAGGGGACCCAGTACTTC
.	TRBV30	.	TRBJ1-5	CAWGARRYNQPQHF	TGTGCCTGGGGTGCAAGGCGGTACAATCAGCCCCAGCATTTT
TRBD2	TRBV5-4	once	TRBJ2-1	CASSGGLAGGENEQFF	TGTGCCAGCAGCGGGGGACTAGCGGGAGGTGAGAATGAGCAGTTCTTC
.	TRBV27	.	TRBJ2-1	CASSGVGWGEQFF	TGTGCCAGCAGCGGGGTAGGCTGGGGTGAGCAGTTCTTC
.	TRBV5-4	.	TRBJ2-3	CASSWGGRSTDTQYF	TGTGCCAGCAGCTGGGGGGGGCGGAGCACAGATACGCAGTATTTT
TRBD2	TRBV11-3	.	TRBJ2-1	CASSRTGLAGDEQFF	TGTGCCAGCAGCCGAACAGGATTAGCGGGAGATGAGCAGTTCTTC
TRBD2	TRBV2	.	TRBJ2-3	CAGSAASGTPTDTQYF	TGTGCCGGCAGTGCAGCTAGCGGGACCCCCACAGATACGCAGTATTTT
.	TRBV6-1	.	TRBJ2-7	CASSTRDIYEQYF	TGTGCCAGCAGCACACGGGACATATACGAGCAGTACTTC
.	TRBV5-1	few	TRBJ2-3	CASSEVGGGGVNTQYF	TGCGCCAGCAGCGAGGTTGGTGGAGGGGGCGTTAATACGCAGTATTTT
.	TRBV6-5	.	TRBJ2-7	CASSYSWSGFYEQYF	TGTGCCAGCAGTTACTCTTGGTCGGGGTTTTACGAGCAGTACTTC
.	TRBV9	.	TRBJ2-3	CASSRGAGTDTQYF	TGTGCCAGCAGCCGGGGGGCAGGCACAGATACGCAGTATTTT
.	TRBV27	.	TRBJ1-6	CASSLQLINSPLHF	TGTGCCAGCAGTTTACAACTGATTAATTCACCCCTCCACTTT
.	TRBV5-1	.	TRBJ2-5	CASSLSANLALQETQYF	TGCGCCAGCAGCTTGTCGGCTAATCTAGCGTTACAAGAGACCCAGTACTTC
.	TRBV10-1	.	TRBJ2-3	CASSAGRGVRDTQYF	TGCGCCAGCAGTGCAGGGCGAGGAGTTAGAGATACGCAGTATTTT
.	TRBV7-9	.	TRBJ2-1	CASSDTSSYNEQFF	TGTGCCAGCAGCGACACCAGCTCCTACAATGAGCAGTTCTTC
.	TRBV4-1	.	TRBJ2-7	CASSQDLGEQYF	TGCGCCAGCAGCCAAGATCTCGGCGAGCAGTACTTC
TRBD2	TRBV7-7	.	TRBJ2-2	CASSLASGEGTGELFF	TGTGCTAGCAGCTTAGCTAGCGGGGAGGGGACCGGGGAGCTGTTTTTT
TRBD2	TRBV13	.	TRBJ2-5	CASSLLRGAQETQYF	TGTGCCAGCAGCTTATTGCGGGGGGCGCAAGAGACCCAGTACTTC
.	TRBV7-9	.	TRBJ2-3	CASSLGTVDTQYF	TGTGCCAGCAGCTTGGGGACTGTGGATACGCAGTATTTT
.	TRBV10-3	.	TRBJ2-5	CAISESGSREETQYF	TGTGCCATCAGTGAGTCGGGCAGTAGAGAAGAGACCCAGTACTTC
TRBD1	TRBV15	.	TRBJ1-3	CATSREQGDNTIYF	TGTGCCACCAGCAGAGAACAGGGGGACAACACCATATATTTT
.	TRBV2	.	TRBJ1-2	CASGGRMEGGGYTF	TGTGCCAGCGGGGGTCGGATGGAAGGGGGAGGCTACACCTTC
.	TRBV7-9	.	TRBJ2-5	CASSLPVRFPSQETQYF	TGTGCCAGCAGCCTCCCCGTGCGGTTTCCATCTCAAGAGACCCAGTACTTC
TRBD1	TRBV20-1	.	TRBJ1-2	CSTDRPYGYTF	TGCAGTACGGACAGGCCCTATGGCTACACCTTC
TRBD2	TRBV27	.	TRBJ2-1	CASSPYTLAGVHEQFF	TGTGCCAGCAGTCCCTATACACTAGCGGGAGTTCATGAGCAGTTCTTC
TRBD1	TRBV5-1	few	TRBJ2-7	CASSPGDRATYEQYF	TGCGCCAGCAGCCCCGGAGACAGGGCGACCTACGAGCAGTACTTC
TRBD1	TRBV9	.	TRBJ1-1	CASSVNRDRGSFTEAFF	TGTGCCAGCAGCGTAAACCGGGACAGGGGGTCGTTCACTGAAGCTTTCTTT
TRBD1	TRBV5-6	.	TRBJ1-6	CASSSTPAGNRGRNSPLHF	TGTGCCAGCAGCTCTACACCCGCGGGGAACAGGGGGCGAAATTCACCCCTCCACTTT
TRBD2	TRBV14	.	TRBJ2-1	CASRPSGGFYNEQFF	TGTGCCAGCAGGCCTAGCGGGGGCTTCTACAATGAGCAGTTCTTC
TRBD2	TRBV27	.	TRBJ2-2	CASSLGLAGANTGELFF	TGTGCCAGCAGTTTGGGACTAGCGGGGGCGAACACCGGGGAGCTGTTTTTT
TRBD2	TRBV27	.	TRBJ2-1	CASSLGTSGGNEQFF	TGTGCCAGCAGTCTTGGGACTAGCGGGGGCAATGAGCAGTTCTTC
.	TRBV21-1	.	TRBJ1-4	CAREARTGYATNEKLFF	TGTGCCAGAGAGGCCAGGACAGGGTATGCAACTAATGAAAAACTGTTTTTT